This passage covers 10 T cell receptor beta chains from one sample sequenced in a study of molecular identifiers for immune sequencing clone quantification. TCRdb reprocessed the PCR reads with MiXCR, giving one entry per CDR3 protein. Altogether 300,000 to 400,000 distinct CDR3 sequences are present, 24% being singletons, with the ten largest covering 0.65% to 0.75%. Sequenced sample: naive CD8+ T cells from blood, with Jurkat cell RNA spiked in. Stated subset: FACS-sorted CD8+CD4-CCR7+CD45RA+ naive T cells. The receptor set was obtained from a human donor in good health. Some libraries in this study had Jurkat cell RNA spiked in.

V usage is TRBV19 and J usage is TRBJ1-4, with D tentatively TRBD1 (6 bases). The V end was cut by 5 bases, the J end by 4 bases, with 14 bases between. Germline V CDR1 and CDR2: LNHDA, SQIVND (reference sequence). This CDR3 has 15 amino acids. The CDR3 coding sequence is TGTGCCAGTAGTTCGTCAGGGGCGCATAATGAAAAACTGTTTTTT. Residues: CASSSSGAHNEKLFF.

To note about this clonotype: At one boundary the junction diverges from the germline segment, which might be a read error. The chain is built from TRBV28 and TRBJ1-2; 9 bases are shared with TRBD1. CDR3 length: 14 amino acids. The germline V gene has CDR1 MDHEN and CDR2 SYDVKM. The CDR3 here is CACSPPGTGNGYTF. CDR3 DNA sequence: TGTGCCTGCAGTCCCCCCGGGACAGGGAATGGCTACACCTTC.

The V call is TRBV9, the J call TRBJ1-1; D gene uncertain. The CDR3 is made up of 13 amino acids. Per the germline V gene, CDR1 is SGDLS and CDR2 is YYNGEE. V was cut by 3 bases and J by 6 bases, with 12 bases left in between. CDR3 loop: CASSGTGGAEAFF. The CDR3 DNA reads TGTGCCAGCAGCGGGACCGGTGGGGCTGAAGCTTTCTTT.

The rearrangement joins TRBV21-1 to TRBJ2-7. TRBV21-1 is designated a pseudogene. This CDR3 spans 11 amino acids. CDR3 loop: CASSKDYEQYF. In DNA, the CDR3 is TGTGCCAGCAGCAAAGATTACGAGCAGTACTTC.

This clonotype was detected a few times. The rearrangement joins TRBV2 to TRBJ2-1; D might be TRBD1 (7 bases). CDR1 and CDR2 from the germline V gene are SNHLY and FYNNEI. Deletions cut 2 bases from V and 4 bases from J, with 15 bases between. This CDR3 has 16 residues. For the CDR3, the DNA is TGTGCCAGCAGTGAAACTAGCTTCAGGGGGTACAATGAGCAGTTCTTC. Translated: CASSETSFRGYNEQFF.

V is TRBV6-2 or TRBV6-3 and J is TRBJ2-1, with 11 nucleotides matching TRBD1. The V and J ends lost 8 bases and 10 bases, in that order; junction bases with no gene match: 7. The CDR3 contains 13 residues. Germline V gene sequence: CDR1 MNHEY, CDR2 SVGEGT. CDR3 in DNA: TGTGCCAGCGGGTGGGACAGGGGGGACGAGCAGTTCTTC. Translating gives CASGWDRGDEQFF.

This clonotype appeared many times. This chain links TRBV12-3 or TRBV12-4 with TRBJ2-4, with 11 bases fitting TRBD2. CDR3 size: 15 residues. The V segment lost 5 bases and the J segment 9 bases; nucleotides outside the gene matches: 9. The DNA for the CDR3 is TGTGCCAGCAGTGGTTCGGTGACTAGCGGGGTCATTCAGTACTTC. This codes for CASSGSVTSGVIQYF.

Concerning this clonotype: An end of the junction does not agree with germline; a read error may underlie this. This rearrangement joins TRBV9 to TRBJ1-5; no firm D call. Germline lookup yields CDR1 SGDLS and CDR2 YYNGEE. This CDR3 region has 13 residues. CDR3 nucleotide sequence: TGTGCCAGCAGCGTAAATAGCAATCAGCCCCATCATTTT. Protein product: CASSVNSNQPHHF.

This clonotype was counted many times. V and J are TRBV29-1 and TRBJ2-3; the D is unclear. CDR1 and CDR2 (germline): SQVTM, ANQGSEA. V lost 6 bases and J 1 base, leaving 5 bases between the germline ends. This CDR3 is built from 11 residues. CDR3 protein: CSVGRTDTQYF. CDR3 sequence (DNA): TGCAGCGTGGGCCGCACAGATACGCAGTATTTT.

This clonotype appeared a few times. The genes are TRBV5-6 and TRBJ1-1; D possibly corresponds to TRBD1 (5 bases). Trimming left V 4 bases short and J 3 bases short, with 16 bases between. This CDR3 is built from 15 residues. CDR1 is SGHDT, CDR2 YYEEEE, per germline. The CDR3 here is CASSPWEGLDTEAFF. In DNA form, the CDR3 reads TGTGCCAGCAGCCCATGGGAGGGGTTGGACACTGAAGCTTTCTTT.